These 5 T cell receptor beta chains originate from one sample sequenced in a study of circulating CD8 cells and anti-PD-1 response in melanoma. Four subsets defined by PD-1 and/or TIGIT were sorted from live CD3+CD8+TCRalphabeta+ cells. Using 15 ng of total RNA, TCR libraries were made with the QIAseq Immune Repertoire TCR panel. Via MiXCR, TCRdb re-called the reads, giving one row per CDR3 protein. The profile shows about 990 distinct CDR3 sequences, over 8% of them singletons. Sequenced here: CD8+ T cells from PBMCs, sampled at baseline or after one month of anti-PD-1 therapy (not recorded which). All receptors come from a human donor with melanoma.

This clonotype is judged medium-sized. The chain is built from TRBV19 and TRBJ1-1; TRBD1 is a possible D gene (5 bases). The CDR3 loop spans 13 amino acids. Trimming removed 6 bases from V and 1 base from J, with 9 bases in between. Germline CDR1 LNHDA, CDR2 SQIVND (reference sequence). For the CDR3, the DNA is TGTGCCAGTAGCCTCGGGGGGAACACTGAAGCTTTCTTT. Amino acid sequence: CASSLGGNTEAFF.

Turning to this clonotype: Since a much larger clone is just one base distant, this may be a read error. This CDR3 is CASSMMGSWDGYTF. CDR3 in DNA: TGTGCCAGTAGTATGATGGGATCCTGGGATGGCTACACCTTC. The chain couples TRBV19 to TRBJ1-2; unclear D gene. CDR3 size: 14 residues. Germline CDR1 LNHDA, CDR2 SQIVND (reference sequence). Trimming shortened V by 3 bases and J by 6 bases, and 14 bases separated the two germline ends.

Relative to its sample, this clonotype is medium-sized (0.01 to 0.1%). The J gene is TRBJ2-7, the V gene TRBV28, with 11 nucleotides matching TRBD2. The CDR3 runs 17 residues. Germline-derived CDR1 and CDR2 are MDHEN and SYDVKM. V trimming: 6 bases; J trimming: 2 bases; junction bases outside the gene matches: 12. In DNA, the CDR3 is TGTGCCAGCAGCACTAGTAGAGCTAGCGGGGGGACCTACGAGCAGTACTTC. Translation gives CASSTSRASGGTYEQYF.

By sample share, this clonotype is medium-sized. The V call is TRBV4-3, the J call TRBJ2-7; the match to TRBD1 covers 7 bases. The CDR3 extends over 15 amino acids. Germline CDR1 is LGHNA and CDR2 is YSLEER. The J segment lost 6 bases and the V segment lost 1 base, leaving 9 bases of the junction unmatched. CDR3 in DNA: TGCGCCAGCAGCCAAGGGACAGGTTCAGAGGGCGAGCAGTACTTC. Amino acids: CASSQGTGSEGEQYF.

By sample share, this clonotype is medium-sized. This sequence joins TRBV4-3 and TRBJ2-1; D possibly corresponds to TRBD2 (7 bases). Germline V gene sequence: CDR1 LGHNA, CDR2 YSLEER. CDR3 length equals 14 residues. The germline V and J ends were trimmed by 4 bases and 4 bases, with 11 bases remaining between them. The CDR3 DNA sequence: TGCGCCAGCAGCCTAGGGGGGGCTTACAATGAGCAGTTCTTC. Protein sequence: CASSLGGAYNEQFF.